This TCR beta chain was observed in a study of monozygotic twins with inflammatory bowel disease. Blood was collected, roughly 2.5 ml per donor. Per germline, CDR1 SGHTA and CDR2 FQGNSA. This CDR3 is built from 15 residues. Template switching incorporated UMIs with a 6-nucleotide sample barcode. TCRdb reprocessed the 5' RACE reads and keeps a single row for each CDR3 protein, giving no DNA. Recorded for this sample: around 450,000 distinct CDR3 sequences. The rearrangement joins TRBV7-2 to TRBJ2-7; TCRdb gives TRBD1 as the D gene, but with no DNA this cannot be confirmed. This TCR was recovered from a human donor with ulcerative colitis or Crohn's disease, or a healthy co-twin of an affected twin (not recorded which). The material sequenced was blood. This chain's CDR3 is CASSPPGGRLYEQYF.